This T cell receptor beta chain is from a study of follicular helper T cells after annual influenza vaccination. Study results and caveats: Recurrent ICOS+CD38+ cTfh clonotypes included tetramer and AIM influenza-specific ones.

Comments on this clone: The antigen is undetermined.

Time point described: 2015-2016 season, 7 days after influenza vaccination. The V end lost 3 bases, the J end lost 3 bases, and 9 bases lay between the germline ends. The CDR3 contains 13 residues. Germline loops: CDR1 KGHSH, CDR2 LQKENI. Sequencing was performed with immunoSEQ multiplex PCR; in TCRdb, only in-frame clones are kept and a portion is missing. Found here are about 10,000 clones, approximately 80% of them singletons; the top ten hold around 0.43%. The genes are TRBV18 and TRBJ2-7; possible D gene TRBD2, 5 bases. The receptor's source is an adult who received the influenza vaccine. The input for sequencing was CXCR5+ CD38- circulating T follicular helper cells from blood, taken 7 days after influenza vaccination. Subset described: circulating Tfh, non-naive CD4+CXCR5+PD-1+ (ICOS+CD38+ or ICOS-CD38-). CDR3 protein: CASSPSGDYEQYF. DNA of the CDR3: TGTGCCAGCTCACCGAGCGGCGACTACGAGCAGTACTTC.